The 12 T cell receptor beta chains below all came from one sample that was sequenced in a study of T cell responses to AZD1222 COVID-19 vaccine. Clones were sequenced by immunoSEQ multiplex PCR, and TCRdb holds only the in-frame ones, with some missing. The repertoire holds about 97,000 clones, with approximately 90% as singletons. The specimen was peripheral blood, collected on day 0 of AZD1222 vaccination. All receptors come from an adult in good health.

The V and J genes are TRBV6-1 and TRBJ2-2; D is possibly TRBD2 (7 bases). In germline, CDR1 is MNHNS, CDR2 SASEGT. This CDR3 is 18 amino acids long. Trimming removed 2 bases at V and 3 bases at J, with 19 bases between. The CDR3 here is CASSERGAGIRDTGELFF. In DNA form, the CDR3 reads TGTGCCAGCAGTGAACGGGGGGCAGGTATTCGGGACACCGGGGAGCTGTTTTTT.

The rearrangement links TRBV11-1 to TRBJ2-2; D may be TRBD1 (6 bases). The V end was cut by 6 bases, the J end by 7 bases, with 18 bases between. This CDR3 contains 15 residues. The germline CDR1 and CDR2 sequences are SGHAT and FQDESV (reference sequence). CDR3 sequence: CASRETGNPHGELFF. In DNA form, the CDR3 reads TGTGCCAGCAGGGAAACAGGGAATCCTCACGGGGAGCTGTTTTTT.

The chain has TRBV5-4 and TRBJ1-1; D possibly corresponds to TRBD1 (5 bases). The ends were cut back, 2 bases at V and 2 bases at J, with 10 bases in the middle. The germline V gene has CDR1 SGHNT and CDR2 YYREEE (reference sequence). This CDR3 contains 14 residues. For the CDR3, the DNA is TGTGCCAGCAGCTTTGGTGGGGCTAACACTGAAGCTTTCTTT. This sequence encodes CASSFGGANTEAFF.

This rearrangement joins TRBV24-1 to TRBJ2-3; 8 bases map to TRBD1. CDR3 size: 15 residues. V was pared by 4 bases and J by 6 bases, with 8 bases of the junction left unmatched. Germline loops: CDR1 KGHDR, CDR2 SFDVKD. The CDR3 spells CATSERTGLGDTQYF. The DNA for the CDR3 is TGTGCCACCAGTGAGAGGACAGGGCTGGGTGATACGCAGTATTTT.

The sample holds one count of this clone. V is TRBV10-2 and J is TRBJ2-7, with D unresolved. Germline V CDR1 and CDR2: WSHSY, SAAADI. Trimming removed 3 bases at V and 5 bases at J, with 5 bases between. The CDR3 has 11 amino acids. Here the CDR3 reads CASSDLDEQYF. The CDR3 DNA is TGCGCCAGCAGTGACCTCGACGAGCAGTACTTC.

V usage is TRBV11-3 and J usage is TRBJ2-5; no firm D call. From germline, CDR1 is SGHNT and CDR2 YENEEA. V gave up 1 base and J gave up 3 bases, with 12 bases separating them. The CDR3 runs 15 residues. The CDR3 is CASSLVRFWEETQYF. The CDR3 DNA sequence: TGTGCCAGCAGCTTAGTAAGATTTTGGGAAGAGACCCAGTACTTC. Combining the CDR3 with reference TRBV11-3 and TRBJ2-5 gives the whole variable domain EAGVVQSPRYKIIEKKQPVAFWCNPISGHNTLYWYLQNLGQGPELLIRYENEEAVDDSQLPKDRFSAERLKGVDSTLKIQPAELGDSAVYLCASSLVRFWEETQYFGPGTRLLVL.

This chain uses TRBV29-1 with TRBJ1-3; D unclear. Germline V gene data show CDR1 as SQVTM and CDR2 as ANQGSEA. The V end lost 7 bases, the J end lost 0 bases, and 7 bases lay between the germline ends. The CDR3 totals 12 residues. CDR3 sequence: CSGGFSGNTIYF. The CDR3 nucleotides are TGCAGCGGAGGGTTCTCTGGAAACACCATATATTTT.

V and J are TRBV7-9 and TRBJ2-5; D possibly corresponds to TRBD2 (5 bases). The V end was cut by 1 base, the J end by 1 base, with 13 bases between. The CDR3 is 16 amino acids. Germline loops: CDR1 SEHNR, CDR2 FQNEAQ (reference sequence). CDR3 sequence (DNA): TGTGCCAGCAGCTTAGGTCTAGCCCCAGGCCAAGAGACCCAGTACTTC. It specifies CASSLGLAPGQETQYF.

The chain uses TRBV24-1 and TRBJ1-2, with D uncertain. Per germline, CDR1 KGHDR and CDR2 SFDVKD. The CDR3 extends over 14 amino acids. The V end was cut by 4 bases, the J end by 2 bases, with 10 bases between. The CDR3 nucleotides read TGTGCCACCAGTGACACCCCGGGGAACTATGGCTACACCTTC. It codes for CATSDTPGNYGYTF.

V usage is TRBV6-2 or TRBV6-3 and J usage is TRBJ2-1; D is unresolved. Per germline, CDR1 MNHEY and CDR2 SVGEGT. V gave up 6 bases and J gave up 4 bases, with 13 bases separating them. This CDR3 spans 14 amino acids. The CDR3 region is CASSGPLTYNEQFF. CDR3 DNA: TGTGCCAGCAGCGGACCCTTGACATACAATGAGCAGTTCTTC.

This chain uses TRBV30 with TRBJ1-2, with TRBD1 as a possible D gene (5 bases). Trimming shortened V by 4 bases and J by 4 bases, and 10 bases separated the two germline ends. Germline V gives CDR1 GTSNPN, CDR2 SVGIG (reference sequence). This CDR3 comprises 12 residues. Here the CDR3 DNA reads TGTGCCTGGAAAACAGGACTCTATGGCTACACCTTC. It translates to CAWKTGLYGYTF.

This clone showed up just once. The chain uses TRBV7-9 and TRBJ1-1, with D tentatively TRBD1 (5 bases). The CDR3 consists of 13 residues. CDR1 is SEHNR and CDR2 is FQNEAQ in the germline V gene (reference sequence). Trimming shortened V by 1 base and J by 7 bases, and 10 bases separated the two germline ends. The DNA of the CDR3 is TGTGCCAGCAGCTTAGTCAGGGTTGGTGAAGCTTTCTTT. Its translation is CASSLVRVGEAFF. The whole variable domain, remainder taken from reference TRBV7-9 and TRBJ1-1, is DTGVSQNPRHKITKRGQNVTFRCDPISEHNRLYWYRQTLGQGPEFLTYFQNEAQLEKSRLLSDRFSAERPKGSFSTLEIQRTEQGDSAMYLCASSLVRVGEAFFGQGTRLTVV.